This TCR beta chain was obtained from a study of blood T cell repertoires in COVID-19. Study details: Whether acute or convalescent, the COVID-19 samples came from the United States, Italy and Spain. Sources were T cells, B-cell-depleted T cells, or PBMCs; the material itself was cDNA or gDNA.

Authors' processing steps: By means of reference gene primer amplification, nucleated cell counts were estimated. The protocol was immunoSEQ multiplex PCR, while the TCRdb copy is restricted to in-frame clones and leaves out a portion. The V and J calls and clone size were taken over from that table, and D and trimming were inferred from the DNA. Among fewer than 300,000 clones, nearly 90% were seen once, and the ten largest hold 0.65% to 0.95%. The CDR3 runs to 13 residues. The V gene lost 1 base and the J gene lost 8 bases, with 11 bases spanning the gap. Per germline, CDR1 SGHDN and CDR2 FVKESK. Sequencing input: peripheral blood. The chain recombines TRBV14 with TRBJ1-2; a weak D match, TRBD1 (6 bases). The TCR comes from a woman in her thirties with acute or convalescent COVID-19. In nucleotides, the CDR3 is TGTGCCAGCAGCCAAGCAGGGGCGAGGGGCTACACCTTC. Translated: CASSQAGARGYTF.